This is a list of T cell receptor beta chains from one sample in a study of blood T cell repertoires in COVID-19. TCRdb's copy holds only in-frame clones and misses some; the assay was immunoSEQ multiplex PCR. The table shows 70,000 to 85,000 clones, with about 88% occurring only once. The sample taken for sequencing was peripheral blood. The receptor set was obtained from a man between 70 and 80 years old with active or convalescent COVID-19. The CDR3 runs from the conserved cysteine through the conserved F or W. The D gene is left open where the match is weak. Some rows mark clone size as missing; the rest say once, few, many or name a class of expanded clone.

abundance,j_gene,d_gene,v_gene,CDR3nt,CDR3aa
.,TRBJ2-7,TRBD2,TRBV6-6,TGTGCCAGCAGTGGCGGGAGGGCCCACGAGCAGTACTTC,CASSGGRAHEQYF
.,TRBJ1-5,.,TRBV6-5,TGTGCCAGCAGTTACAGGGAGGGTCAGCCCCAGCATTTT,CASSYREGQPQHF
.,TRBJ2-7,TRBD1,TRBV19,TGTGCCAGTAGTATTGGACAGGGGGGCGAGCAGTACTTC,CASSIGQGGEQYF
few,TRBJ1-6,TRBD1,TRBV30,TGTGCCTGGAAATCGGACAGGGGTTCACCCCTCCACTTT,CAWKSDRGSPLHF
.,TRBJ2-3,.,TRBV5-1,TGCGCCAGCAGCTTGACCGGGAGCACAGATACGCAGTATTTT,CASSLTGSTDTQYF
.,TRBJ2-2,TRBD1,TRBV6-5,TGTGCCAGCAGACAGGGGGCGCGGGAGCTGTTTTTT,CASRQGARELFF
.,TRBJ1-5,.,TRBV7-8,TGTGCCAGCAGCTTATACGGGGATCAGCCCCAGCATTTT,CASSLYGDQPQHF
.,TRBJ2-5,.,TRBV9,TGTGCCAGCAGCGTAGGAGGGTGGCAAGAGACCCAGTACTTC,CASSVGGWQETQYF
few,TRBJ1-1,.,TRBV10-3,TGTGCCACCTCCCTGAGGCAGAGAGTCACTGAAGCTTTCTTT,CATSLRQRVTEAFF
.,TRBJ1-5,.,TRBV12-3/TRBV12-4,TGTGCCAGCAGTTACCAGGGGAATCAGCCCCAGCATTTT,CASSYQGNQPQHF
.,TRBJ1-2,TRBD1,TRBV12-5,TGTGCTAGTGGTTTGGGGACAGGGCCCGGCTACACCTTC,CASGLGTGPGYTF
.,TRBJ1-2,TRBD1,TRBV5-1,TGCGCCAGCAGCGACCGACAGGGGTATGGCTACACCTTC,CASSDRQGYGYTF
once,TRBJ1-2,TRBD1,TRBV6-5,TGTGCCAGCAGCCCCGGGACAGCCGAATACTATGGCTACACCTTC,CASSPGTAEYYGYTF
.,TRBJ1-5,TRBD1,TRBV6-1,TGTGCCAGCAGTGAGGGACAGGGGATGAATCAGCCCCAGCATTTT,CASSEGQGMNQPQHF
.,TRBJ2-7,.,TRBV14,TGTGCCAGCAGCCAACTAGGCAGCCCCCGCTCCTACGAGCAGTACTTC,CASSQLGSPRSYEQYF
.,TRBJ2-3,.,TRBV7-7,TGTGCCAGCAGCTTGGGGCAGGGGTTCACAGATACGCAGTATTTT,CASSLGQGFTDTQYF
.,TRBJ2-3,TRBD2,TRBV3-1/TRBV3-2,TGTGCCAGCAGCCGTTCTAGCGGGGGGGCCGGCACAGATACGCAGTATTTT,CASSRSSGGAGTDTQYF
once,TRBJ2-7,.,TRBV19,TGTGCCAGTGGACAGGGGACTAGGAACGAGCAGTACTTC,CASGQGTRNEQYF
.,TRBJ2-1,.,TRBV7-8,TGTGCCAGCAGCCCAGCTGGGGGGTCCTACAATGAGCAGTTCTTC,CASSPAGGSYNEQFF
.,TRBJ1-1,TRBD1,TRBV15,TGTGCCACCAGCAGAGATGGGGGACAGGGGAAGAACACTGAAGCTTTCTTT,CATSRDGGQGKNTEAFF
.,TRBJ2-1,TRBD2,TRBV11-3,TGTGCCAGCAGCTTAAGAGGAGCGGGGTACAATGAGCAGTTCTTC,CASSLRGAGYNEQFF
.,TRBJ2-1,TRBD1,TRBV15,TGTGCCACCAGTAACAGGGGGGATGAGCAGTTCTTC,CATSNRGDEQFF
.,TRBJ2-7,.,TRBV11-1,TGTGCCAGCAGCTTATCAACAGCCGAATACGAGCAGTACTTC,CASSLSTAEYEQYF
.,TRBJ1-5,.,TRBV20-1,TGCAGTGCTAGTGTTTCGAATCAGCCCCAGCATTTT,CSASVSNQPQHF
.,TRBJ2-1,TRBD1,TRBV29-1,TGCAGCGGGAGGGGGACAGGGGGAAATGAGCAGTTCTTC,CSGRGTGGNEQFF
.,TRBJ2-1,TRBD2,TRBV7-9,TGTGCCAGCAGCTCGGGGACTAGCGGGAGGGAAAATGAGCAGTTCTTC,CASSSGTSGRENEQFF
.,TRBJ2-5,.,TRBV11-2,TGTGCCAGCAGCTTAAAAAGGGGTCAGGGGAGTTCAGAGACCCAGTACTTC,CASSLKRGQGSSETQYF
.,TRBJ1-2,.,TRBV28,TGTGCCAGCAGTTTGACAGACAGTTTGGGCACCTTC,CASSLTDSLGTF
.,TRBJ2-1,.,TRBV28,TGTGCCAGCAGCCCCCCAGGTACGTGGAATGAGCAGTTCTTC,CASSPPGTWNEQFF
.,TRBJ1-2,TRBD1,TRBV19,TGTGCCAGTAGTGCACCGGGACAGGAAGGCTATGGCTACACCTTC,CASSAPGQEGYGYTF
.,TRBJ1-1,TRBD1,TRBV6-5,TGTGCCAGCAGTCCCCTTCCGGGACAGGGGATGGCTTTCTTT,CASSPLPGQGMAFF
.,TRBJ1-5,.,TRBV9,TGTGCCAGCAGCGGGGGAGTCAATCAGCCCCAGCATTTT,CASSGGVNQPQHF
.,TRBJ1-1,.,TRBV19,TGTGCCAGTAGTATTTCGGGGAACACTGAAGCTTTCTTT,CASSISGNTEAFF
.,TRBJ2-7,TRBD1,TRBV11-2,TGTGCCAGCAGCTTAAGGGGACAGGGAGACTACGAGCAGTACTTC,CASSLRGQGDYEQYF
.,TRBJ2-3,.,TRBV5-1,TGCGCCAGCAGCTCGAGTACTGTAGGGGGGGAATATACGCAGTATTTT,CASSSSTVGGEYTQYF
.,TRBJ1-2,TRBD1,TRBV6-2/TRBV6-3,TGTGCCAGCAGTTCGACAGGGGCGCGGGGCTACACCTTC,CASSSTGARGYTF
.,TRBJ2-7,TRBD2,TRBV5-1,TGCGCCAGCAGCTGGCTGCGGACTAGCTTCTACGAGCAGTACTTC,CASSWLRTSFYEQYF
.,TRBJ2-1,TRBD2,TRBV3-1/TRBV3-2,TGTGCCAGCAGTCTAGGACTAGCGGGAGCACGGGAGCAGTTCTTC,CASSLGLAGAREQFF
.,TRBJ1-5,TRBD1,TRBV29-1,TGCAGCGCCAGACAGGGGGGGGATCAGCCCCAGCATTTT,CSARQGGDQPQHF
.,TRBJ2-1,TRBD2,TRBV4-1,TGCGCCAGCAGCCAAGATGCAGCGGGGACTGACAATGAGCAGTTCTTC,CASSQDAAGTDNEQFF
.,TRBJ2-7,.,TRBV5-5,TGTGCCAGCAGCCCGGTGGGCAGGTTCTACGAGCAGTACTTC,CASSPVGRFYEQYF
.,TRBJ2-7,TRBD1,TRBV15,TGTGCCACCAGCCCTACGGACAGGTACGAGCAGTACTTC,CATSPTDRYEQYF
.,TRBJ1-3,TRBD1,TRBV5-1,TGCGCCAGCAGCGGGACAGCAGGAAACACCATATATTTT,CASSGTAGNTIYF
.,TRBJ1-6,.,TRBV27,TGTGCCAGCCGCCCACCAGGGAACTCACCCCTCCACTTT,CASRPPGNSPLHF
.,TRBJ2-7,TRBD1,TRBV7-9,TGTGCCAGCAGCTTAGTGGGGGACAGAGCCTACGAGCAGTACTTC,CASSLVGDRAYEQYF
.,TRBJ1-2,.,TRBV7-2,TGTGCCAGCAGCTTCCCAGGGTTGGGCTACACCTTC,CASSFPGLGYTF
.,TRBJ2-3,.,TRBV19,TGTGCCAGTAGTACTAGTGGCACAGATACGCAGTATTTT,CASSTSGTDTQYF
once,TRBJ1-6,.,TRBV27,TGTGCCAGCTACAATCCGGGCCCCGGACTTCCACCCCTCCACTTT,CASYNPGPGLPPLHF
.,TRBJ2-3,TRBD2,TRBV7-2,TGTGCCAGCAGCCCCCAAGCGGGACTCACAGATACGCAGTATTTT,CASSPQAGLTDTQYF
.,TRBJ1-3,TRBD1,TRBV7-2,TGTGCCAGCAGCGTACGGGACAGCAGAATCTCTGGAAACACCATATATTTT,CASSVRDSRISGNTIYF
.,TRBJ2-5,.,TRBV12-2,TGTGCAAGTCGCTTAGCGAGGGGGTCCCAGTACTTC,CASRLARGSQYF
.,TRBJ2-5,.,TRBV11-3,TGTGCCAGCAGCTTGGGAGGCCCCCAAGAGACCCAGTACTTC,CASSLGGPQETQYF
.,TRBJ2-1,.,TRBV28,TGTGCCAGCAGTTCCAGGCCCCCGTACAATGAGCAGTTCTTC,CASSSRPPYNEQFF